The subject of this entry is one T cell receptor beta chain. Its specificity is unknown. The data originate from a study of shared clonotypes between healthy human individuals. Study results and caveats: Non-shared clonotypes had lower generation probabilities than those shared by all four donors.

The CDR3 consists of 17 residues. V lost 2 bases, J lost 2 bases, and 19 bases lay in between. Germline CDR1 SGHTA, CDR2 FQGNSA. Execution of the assay was at deep level. Each sorted subset replicate got 200 ng genomic DNA, roughly 30,000 genomes. Sequenced by immunoSEQ multiplex PCR; TCRdb stores in-frame clones only, minus some. The sample shows millions of clones, 85% to 95% of them seen only once. This chain links TRBV7-2 with TRBJ2-7; D remains ambiguous. This clonotype was obtained from a man younger than 35 in good health. The sequencing sample was made of naive CD4+ T cells sorted from blood. Subset defined: CD45RA+ positively selected. CDR3 amino acids: CASSLLYRLGTAYEQYF. For the CDR3, the DNA is TGTGCCAGCAGCTTACTCTACCGACTGGGAACCGCCTACGAGCAGTACTTC.